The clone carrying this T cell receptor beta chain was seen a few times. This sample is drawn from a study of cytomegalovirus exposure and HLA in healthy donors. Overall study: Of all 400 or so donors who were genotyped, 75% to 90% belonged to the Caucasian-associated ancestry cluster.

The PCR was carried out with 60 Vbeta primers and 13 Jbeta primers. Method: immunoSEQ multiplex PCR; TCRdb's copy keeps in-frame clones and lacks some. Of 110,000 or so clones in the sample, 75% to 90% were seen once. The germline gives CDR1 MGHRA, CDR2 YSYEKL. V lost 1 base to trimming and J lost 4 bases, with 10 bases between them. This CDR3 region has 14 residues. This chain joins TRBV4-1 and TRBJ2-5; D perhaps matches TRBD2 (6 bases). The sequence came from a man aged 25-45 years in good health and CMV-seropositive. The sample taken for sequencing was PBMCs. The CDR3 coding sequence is TGCGCCAGCAGCCAAGGTCTAGCGTCAGAGACCCAGTACTTC. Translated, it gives CASSQGLASETQYF.